This TCR beta chain was documented in a study of blood T cell repertoires in COVID-19. The wider study: Samples representing acute and convalescent COVID-19 were sourced from the United States, Italy and Spain. The cDNA or gDNA used as material had been derived from T cells, B-cell-depleted T cells, or PBMCs.

The method was immunoSEQ multiplex PCR; TCRdb's version includes in-frame clones alone and lacks a portion of them. The sample has about 68,000 clones, more than 70% seen once. Losses at the gene ends were 5 bases for V and 2 bases for J; bases not matched to a gene: 8. The CDR3 runs 15 residues. The germline V gene encodes CDR1 MNHEY and CDR2 SVGEGT. The sequencing input was peripheral blood. The sequence derives from a man aged 50 to 59 with active COVID-19. V gene TRBV6-2 or TRBV6-3 combines with J gene TRBJ2-5; 7 bases map to TRBD2. The DNA for the CDR3 is TGTGCCAGCAGTGCCCTGACTAGCCCACAAGAGACCCAGTACTTC. Its translation is CASSALTSPQETQYF.